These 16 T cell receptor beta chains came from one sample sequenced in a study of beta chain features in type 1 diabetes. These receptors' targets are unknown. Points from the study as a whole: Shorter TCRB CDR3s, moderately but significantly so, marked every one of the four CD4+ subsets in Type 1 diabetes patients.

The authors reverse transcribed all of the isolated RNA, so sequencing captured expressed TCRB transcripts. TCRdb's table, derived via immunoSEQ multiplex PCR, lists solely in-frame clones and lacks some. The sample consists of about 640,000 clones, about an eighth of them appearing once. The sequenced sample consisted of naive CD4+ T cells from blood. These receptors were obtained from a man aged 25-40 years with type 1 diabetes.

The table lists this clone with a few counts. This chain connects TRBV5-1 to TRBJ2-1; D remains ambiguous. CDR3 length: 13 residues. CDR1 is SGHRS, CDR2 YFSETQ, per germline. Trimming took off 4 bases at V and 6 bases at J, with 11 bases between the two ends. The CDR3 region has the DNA TGCGCCAGCAGCGGACCAACTGCCAATGAGCAGTTCTTC. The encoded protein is CASSGPTANEQFF.

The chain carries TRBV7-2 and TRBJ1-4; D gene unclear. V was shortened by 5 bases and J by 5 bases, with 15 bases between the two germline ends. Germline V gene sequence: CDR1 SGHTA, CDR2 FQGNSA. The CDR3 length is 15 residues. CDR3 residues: CASSRIGVGNEKLFF. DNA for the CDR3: TGTGCCAGCAGCCGCATCGGGGTGGGCAATGAAAAACTGTTTTTT.

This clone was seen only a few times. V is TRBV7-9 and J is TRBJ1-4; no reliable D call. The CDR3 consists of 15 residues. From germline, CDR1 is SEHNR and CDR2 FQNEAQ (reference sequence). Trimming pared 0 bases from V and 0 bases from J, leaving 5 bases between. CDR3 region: CASSLAKATNEKLFF. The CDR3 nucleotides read TGTGCCAGCAGCTTAGCGAAGGCAACTAATGAAAAACTGTTTTTT.

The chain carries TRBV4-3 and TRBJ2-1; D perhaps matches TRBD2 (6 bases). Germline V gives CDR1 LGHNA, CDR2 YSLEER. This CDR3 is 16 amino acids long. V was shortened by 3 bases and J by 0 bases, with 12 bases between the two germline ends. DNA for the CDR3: TGCGCCAGCAGCCAGATCCTAGCGAGCTCCTACAATGAGCAGTTCTTC. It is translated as CASSQILASSYNEQFF.

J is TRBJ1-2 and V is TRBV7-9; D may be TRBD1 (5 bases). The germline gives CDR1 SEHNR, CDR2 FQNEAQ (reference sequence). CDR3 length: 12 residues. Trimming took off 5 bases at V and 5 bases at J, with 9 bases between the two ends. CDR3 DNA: TGTGCCAGCAGCCGGGAGGGGTATGGCTACACCTTC. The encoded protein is CASSREGYGYTF.

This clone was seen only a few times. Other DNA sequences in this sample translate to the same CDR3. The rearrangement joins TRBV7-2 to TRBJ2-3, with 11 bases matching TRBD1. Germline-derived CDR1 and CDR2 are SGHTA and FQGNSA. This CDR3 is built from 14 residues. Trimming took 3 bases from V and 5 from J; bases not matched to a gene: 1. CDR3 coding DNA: TGTGCCAGCAGCTTGGGGACAGGGGGAGATACGCAGTATTTT. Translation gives CASSLGTGGDTQYF.

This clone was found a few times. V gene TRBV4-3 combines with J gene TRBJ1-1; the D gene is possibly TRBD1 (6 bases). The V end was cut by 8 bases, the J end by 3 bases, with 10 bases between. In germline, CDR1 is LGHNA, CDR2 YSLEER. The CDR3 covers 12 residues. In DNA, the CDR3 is TGCGCCAGCCAAGGGGGACACACTGAAGCTTTCTTT. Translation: CASQGGHTEAFF.

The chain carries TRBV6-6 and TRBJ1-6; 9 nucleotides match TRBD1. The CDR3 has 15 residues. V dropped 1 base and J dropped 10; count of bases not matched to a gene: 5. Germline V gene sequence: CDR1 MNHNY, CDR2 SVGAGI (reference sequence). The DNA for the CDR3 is TGTGCCAGCAGTTACTGGGGACAGGGATCGTCACCCCTCCACTTT. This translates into CASSYWGQGSSPLHF.

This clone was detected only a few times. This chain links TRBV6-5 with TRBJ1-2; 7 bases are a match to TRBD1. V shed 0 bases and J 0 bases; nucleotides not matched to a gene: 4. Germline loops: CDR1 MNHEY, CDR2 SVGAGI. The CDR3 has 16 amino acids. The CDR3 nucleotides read TGTGCCAGCAGTTACTCTTGGGACAGCACTAACTATGGCTACACCTTC. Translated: CASSYSWDSTNYGYTF.

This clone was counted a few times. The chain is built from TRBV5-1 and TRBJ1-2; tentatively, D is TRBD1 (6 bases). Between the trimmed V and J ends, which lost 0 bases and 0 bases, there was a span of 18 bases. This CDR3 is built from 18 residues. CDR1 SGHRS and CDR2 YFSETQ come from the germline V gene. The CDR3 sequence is CASSLVAPGQGPNYGYTF. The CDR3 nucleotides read TGCGCCAGCAGCTTGGTAGCGCCGGGGCAGGGGCCTAACTATGGCTACACCTTC.

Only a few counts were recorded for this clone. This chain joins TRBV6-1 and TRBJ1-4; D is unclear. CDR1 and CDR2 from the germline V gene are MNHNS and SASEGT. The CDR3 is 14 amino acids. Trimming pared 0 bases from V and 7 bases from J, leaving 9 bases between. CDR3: CASSEARSGEKLFF. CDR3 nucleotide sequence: TGTGCCAGCAGTGAAGCAAGGAGTGGTGAAAAACTGTTTTTT.

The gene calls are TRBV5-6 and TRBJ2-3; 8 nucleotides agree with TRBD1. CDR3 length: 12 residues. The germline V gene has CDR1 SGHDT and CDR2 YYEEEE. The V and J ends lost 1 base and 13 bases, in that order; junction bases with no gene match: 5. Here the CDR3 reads CASSLSGQGKYF. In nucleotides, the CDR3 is TGTGCCAGCAGCTTGTCTGGACAGGGAAAGTATTTT.

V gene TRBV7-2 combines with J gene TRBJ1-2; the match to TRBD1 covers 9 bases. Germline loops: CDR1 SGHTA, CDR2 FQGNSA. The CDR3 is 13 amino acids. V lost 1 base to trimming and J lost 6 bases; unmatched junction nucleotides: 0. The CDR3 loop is CASSLGQGDGYTF. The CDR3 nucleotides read TGTGCCAGCAGCTTAGGACAGGGGGATGGCTACACCTTC.

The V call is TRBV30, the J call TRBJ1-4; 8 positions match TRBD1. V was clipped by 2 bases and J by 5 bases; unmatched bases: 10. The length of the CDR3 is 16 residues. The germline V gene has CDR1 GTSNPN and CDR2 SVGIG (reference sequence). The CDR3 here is CAWSPTRTGQNEKLFF. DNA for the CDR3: TGTGCCTGGAGTCCAACAAGGACAGGGCAGAATGAAAAACTGTTTTTT.

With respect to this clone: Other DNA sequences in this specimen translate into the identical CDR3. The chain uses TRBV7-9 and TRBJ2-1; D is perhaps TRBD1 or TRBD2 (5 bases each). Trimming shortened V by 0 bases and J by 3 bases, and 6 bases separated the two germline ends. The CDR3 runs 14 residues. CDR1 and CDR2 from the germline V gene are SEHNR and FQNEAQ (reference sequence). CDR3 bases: TGTGCCAGCAGCTTAGCGGGGGTCTACAATGAGCAGTTCTTC. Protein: CASSLAGVYNEQFF.

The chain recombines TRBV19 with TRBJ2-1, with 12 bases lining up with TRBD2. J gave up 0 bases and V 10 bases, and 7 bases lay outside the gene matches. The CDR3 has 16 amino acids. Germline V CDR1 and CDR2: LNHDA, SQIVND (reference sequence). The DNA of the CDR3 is TGTGCCACCTGGACTAGCGGGGAGAGCTCCTACAATGAGCAGTTCTTC. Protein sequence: CATWTSGESSYNEQFF.